This is a list of T cell receptor beta chains from one sample in a study of T cells in Graves' hyperthyroidism and ophthalmopathy. TCRdb re-called the multiplex PCR reads through MiXCR, storing one row per CDR3 protein. In the table there are about 560,000 distinct CDR3 sequences, roughly 14% of which are singletons. The specimen sequenced was blood. These receptors were collected from a woman aged 25 to 39 with Graves' hyperthyroidism. The CDR3 runs from the conserved cysteine through the conserved F or W. The D gene is left open where the match is weak. Expanded clones are given a class, and other clones once, few, many or no size at all.

j_call clone_size v_call d_call cdr3_nt cdr3_aa
TRBJ2-3 - TRBV9 TRBD2 TGTGCCAGCAGCAGGGGGCTAGCGGGGACCACAGATACGCAGTATTTT CASSRGLAGTTDTQYF
TRBJ1-1 few TRBV4-1 - TGCGCCAGCAGCCGATTGGAGGGGCGCTTGGGGAACACTGAAGCTTTCTTT CASSRLEGRLGNTEAFF
TRBJ2-3 many TRBV5-1 TRBD2 TGCGCCAGCAGCCAAGAGCGGGACGCAGATACGCAGTATTTT CASSQERDADTQYF
TRBJ2-5 many TRBV20-1 - TGCAGTGCTAGAGGATCGGTTGGAGAGACCCAGTACTTC CSARGSVGETQYF
TRBJ1-4 many TRBV7-8 - TGTGCCAGCAGCTTACCTGGGACGGGAGATGAAAAACTGTTTTTT CASSLPGTGDEKLFF
TRBJ2-3 many TRBV29-1 TRBD2 TGCAGCGTTGAAGGATGGCGGGACTATAGCACAGATACGCAGTATTTT CSVEGWRDYSTDTQYF
TRBJ1-1 many TRBV6-1 - TGTGCCAGCAGTGAAGCGTGGGGGCTAAACACTGAAGCTTTCTTT CASSEAWGLNTEAFF
TRBJ1-5 few TRBV11-2 - TGTGCCAGCAGCTTAGGTCCGGCAGGGAATCAGCCCCAGCATTTT CASSLGPAGNQPQHF
TRBJ2-1 many TRBV2 - TGTGCCAGCAGTGGGGGAGGGCAGTTCTTC CASSGGGQFF
TRBJ1-1 many TRBV3-1 - TGTGCCAGCAGCCAAAGTGGTTTCATGAACACTGAAGCTTTCTTT CASSQSGFMNTEAFF
TRBJ2-3 many TRBV5-6 - TGTGCCAGCAGTAAATTCGCGGCCCCTCATACGCAGTATTTT CASSKFAAPHTQYF
TRBJ2-1 many TRBV9 - TGTGCCAGCAGCGTAGCCTACAATGAGCAGTTCTTC CASSVAYNEQFF
TRBJ2-2 - TRBV5-1 - TGCGCCAGCAGCTTGCACCTAGGGAGGAACACCGGGGAGCTGTTTTTT CASSLHLGRNTGELFF
TRBJ1-2 many TRBV11-3 - TGTGCCAGCAGCTCGAAATCAGATAAGGCATTTGAAGGCTACACCTTC CASSSKSDKAFEGYTF
TRBJ2-7 many TRBV6-2/TRBV6-3 - TGTGCCAGCAGTTACAAGGACGGTTCCTACGAGCAGTACTTC CASSYKDGSYEQYF
TRBJ1-5 - TRBV6-8 - TGTGCCAGCAGTTACCGCGAGACAGAGTGCAATCAGCCCCAGCATTTT CASSYRETECNQPQHF
TRBJ1-5 few TRBV5-1 TRBD1 TGCGCCAGCAGCTTGACAGGGGAGAATCAGCCCCAGCATTTT CASSLTGENQPQHF
TRBJ2-3 few TRBV20-1 - TGCAGTCGGAGTGGGGGCGCAGATACGCAGTATTTT CSRSGGADTQYF
TRBJ1-6 - TRBV20-1 - TGCAGTGCTAGACTACAGGAGACTTATAATTCACCCCTCCACTTT CSARLQETYNSPLHF
TRBJ2-5 many TRBV2 - TGTGCCAGCCGTGGGCAGGCCAGGGCCCAGTACTTC CASRGQARAQYF
TRBJ2-3 many TRBV3-1 TRBD2 TGTGCCAGCACCCCCCTAGCGGGGTCCACAGATACGCAGTATTTT CASTPLAGSTDTQYF
TRBJ2-1 once TRBV27 TRBD2 TGTGCCACCAGGACTAGCGTTCGCAATGAGCAGTTCTTC CATRTSVRNEQFF
TRBJ2-2 many TRBV30 TRBD2 TGTGCCTGGAGTCGGAGCGGGGTTAACACCGGGGAGCTGTTTTTT CAWSRSGVNTGELFF
TRBJ1-5 few TRBV7-6 - TGTGCCAGCAGCCCCCGTTATAGCAATCAGCCCCAGCATTTT CASSPRYSNQPQHF
TRBJ2-1 many TRBV20-1 TRBD2 TGCAGTGCTCCCGGACTAGCGAACAATGAGCAGTTCTTC CSAPGLANNEQFF
TRBJ1-5 - TRBV7-2 - TGTGCCAGCAGCTTAGCGCGTTCTGGGGCGGGCAATCAGCCCCAGCATTTT CASSLARSGAGNQPQHF
TRBJ2-6 few TRBV7-9 - TGTGCCAGCAGCTTAGCGGGAGGCCTGAACTCTGGGGCCAACGTCCTGACTTTC CASSLAGGLNSGANVLTF
TRBJ2-7 many TRBV2 - TGTGCCAGCAGTGAGAGCAGGGTTCAAACCTACGAGCAGTACTTC CASSESRVQTYEQYF
TRBJ2-7 many TRBV27 - TGTGCCAGCAGTGGCCGATTAGCGGCTGGCCCTTACGAGCAGTACTTC CASSGRLAAGPYEQYF
TRBJ2-1 many TRBV10-3 TRBD1 TGTGCCATCAGAGGCGGGGACAGGGCCTACAATGAGCAGTTCTTC CAIRGGDRAYNEQFF
TRBJ1-1 many TRBV29-1 TRBD1 TGCAGCGTTGAGGGACAGGACACTGAAGCTTTCTTT CSVEGQDTEAFF
TRBJ2-3 - TRBV5-1 TRBD2 TGCGCCAGCAGCTCCGGGATGGGCGGGACTAGGACAGATACGCAGTATTTT CASSSGMGGTRTDTQYF
TRBJ2-2 many TRBV30 - TGTGCCTGGAGTCCCACCGGGGAGCTGTTTTTT CAWSPTGELFF
TRBJ2-1 many TRBV30 TRBD2 TGTGCCTGGAATATAGCGGGAGTCTACAATGAGCAGTTCTTC CAWNIAGVYNEQFF
TRBJ2-7 many TRBV5-1 - TGCGCCAGCAGCTTGGAAGGGGGAGACCGTTCCTACGAGCAGTACTTC CASSLEGGDRSYEQYF
TRBJ1-1 few TRBV4-1 TRBD1 TGCGCCAGCAGCCAAGGGACAGGGATTAACACTGAAGCTTTCTTT CASSQGTGINTEAFF
TRBJ2-5 many TRBV29-1 TRBD2 TGCAGCGTTGTGAGGGAGGGAGGGGAGACCCAGTACTTC CSVVREGGETQYF
TRBJ2-3 many TRBV28 - TGTGCCAGCAGTCGCCTGAAACAGGGTAGCACAGATACGCAGTATTTT CASSRLKQGSTDTQYF
TRBJ2-1 few TRBV6-1 TRBD1 TGTGCCAGCACATTGACAGGGGGCTCCTACAATGAGCAGTTCTTC CASTLTGGSYNEQFF
TRBJ2-5 - TRBV19 TRBD2 TGTGCCAGTACCCCCTTCGGGACTAGCGACCAAGAGACCCAGTACTTC CASTPFGTSDQETQYF
TRBJ1-1 few TRBV7-9 TRBD1 TGTGCCAGCAGCGAGGGGACAGGGCTCATGAACACTGAAGCTTTCTTT CASSEGTGLMNTEAFF
TRBJ1-3 few TRBV7-2 TRBD1 TGTGCCAGCAGCCAAAGACAGGGATGGGCTGGAAACACCATATATTTT CASSQRQGWAGNTIYF
TRBJ2-1 - TRBV5-1 TRBD2 TGCGCCAGCAGCTTGAATAGCGGGAGGGCCAGTGAGCAGTTCTTC CASSLNSGRASEQFF
TRBJ1-5 - TRBV6-1 - TGTGCCAGCAGGCCTATCAATCAGCCCCAGCATTTT CASRPINQPQHF
TRBJ2-2 many TRBV2 TRBD2 TGTGCCAGCAGCCGACTAGCGGGAGAGAGTGCCGGGGAGCTGTTTTTT CASSRLAGESAGELFF
TRBJ2-3 many TRBV18 - TGTGCCAGCTCACCCGACTCACTTGGCACAGATACGCAGTATTTT CASSPDSLGTDTQYF
TRBJ2-1 many TRBV4-3 TRBD2 TGCGCCAGCAGCCAAACCGTGGTTAGCGGGAAAGCCCGCAATGAGCAGTTCTTC CASSQTVVSGKARNEQFF
TRBJ1-1 many TRBV24-1 - TGTGCCACCAGTGATCCGGCTGGAGGGGGACACACTGAAGCTTTCTTT CATSDPAGGGHTEAFF
TRBJ2-2 many TRBV12-3/TRBV12-4 - TGTGCCAGCAGTGTGGACGGGAACACCGGGGAGCTGTTTTTT CASSVDGNTGELFF
TRBJ2-3 few TRBV29-1 TRBD2 TGCAGCGTTGATCTGACTAGCGGCTCAGATACGCAGTATTTT CSVDLTSGSDTQYF